A selection of T cell receptor beta chains follows, all from one sample in a study of CD8+CD57+ T cells in acquired aplastic anemia. In TCRdb, the reads were re-called with MiXCR into one record per CDR3 protein. The data show approximately 200,000 distinct CDR3 sequences, roughly half seen once. Sequences were obtained from sorted CD4+, CD8+, or CD8+CD57+ T cells (not recorded which) from PBMCs. The receptors derive from a human donor in good health, serving as a control. Each CDR3 is given with its conserved first and last residue. The D gene is left open where the match is weak. A row's size may be missing; if present it is once, few, many or a size class.

clone_size,cdr3_length,j_call,d_call,v_call,cdr3_aa
.,11,TRBJ1-5,.,TRBV24-1,CATQLTSPQHF
.,16,TRBJ1-6,TRBD1,TRBV10-3,CAISALRDRGNSPLHF
few,14,TRBJ2-7,TRBD1,TRBV3-1,CASSPGTAVYEQYF
.,14,TRBJ2-7,.,TRBV19,CASSIVDGSYEQYF
.,14,TRBJ2-3,TRBD2,TRBV20-1,CSARSSGKADTQYF
many,15,TRBJ1-6,.,TRBV5-1,CASSSGMWDNSPLHF
.,14,TRBJ2-3,.,TRBV15,CATSRGGDTDTQYF
many,13,TRBJ1-2,TRBD1,TRBV7-2,CASSLMTGYGYTF
many,14,TRBJ2-7,TRBD1,TRBV5-8,CASSMGTGLYEQYF
.,11,TRBJ1-2,.,TRBV2,CATWGSTGYTF
many,16,TRBJ1-5,TRBD1,TRBV12-3/TRBV12-4,CASRPTGGLSNQPQHF
.,14,TRBJ2-7,.,TRBV4-1,CASSQNNFEYEQYF
.,14,TRBJ1-2,.,TRBV7-9,CASSLGGPLYGYTF
many,13,TRBJ1-1,.,TRBV28,CASTKQVNTEAFF
.,14,TRBJ1-3,TRBD1,TRBV3-1,CASSPRGGGNTIYF
.,17,TRBJ2-5,TRBD2,TRBV11-1,CVSSSPLFGGGEETQYF
few,15,TRBJ1-2,.,TRBV19,CATKLGGTDKYGYTF
many,12,TRBJ2-7,.,TRBV7-6,CASSLATYEQYF
many,16,TRBJ2-3,TRBD2,TRBV2,CASSVPLAGLTDTQYF
once,15,TRBJ2-7,TRBD1,TRBV5-1,CASSIGQGTWAEQYF
few,13,TRBJ2-5,TRBD1,TRBV29-1,CSVNTGGGETQYF
.,13,TRBJ2-7,TRBD1,TRBV10-3,CAISGGTGREQYF
.,13,TRBJ2-7,TRBD1,TRBV25-1,CASKGQYSYEQYF
.,13,TRBJ1-5,.,TRBV19,CASSIVVGQPQHF
.,19,TRBJ2-7,TRBD1,TRBV15,CATSRDRQDPGGSSYEQYF
few,13,TRBJ2-3,TRBD2,TRBV28,CASYDSGGDTQYF